These T cell receptor beta chains were read from a single sample in a study of cytomegalovirus exposure and HLA in healthy donors. Produced via immunoSEQ multiplex PCR; TCRdb's table is partial and in-frame only. This sample yields 200,000 or so clones, of which over 75% are seen a single time; roughly 0.24% belongs to the top ten. Sample: PBMCs. These receptor sequences come from a girl less than two years old in good health and CMV-seronegative. The CDR3 runs from the conserved cysteine through the conserved F or W. Fields, in order: D gene, J gene, clone size, V gene, CDR3 DNA, CDR3 protein. D genes are given only for firm matches. Rows may omit the clone size; those that give it use once, few, many or a size class.

>TRBD1|TRBJ1-1|.|TRBV29-1
TGCAGCGTTGAAGGACGCCTGGGACAGGGTCCTGAAGCTTTCTTT
CSVEGRLGQGPEAFF
>TRBD1|TRBJ1-1|.|TRBV9
TGTGCCAGCAGCCCAGGACAGGGGAGCACTGAAGCTTTCTTT
CASSPGQGSTEAFF
>TRBD2|TRBJ2-3|few|TRBV27
TGTGCCAGCAGTTTCTATGTCAGCGGGGGGCCTTATACGCAGTATTTT
CASSFYVSGGPYTQYF
>TRBD1|TRBJ1-1|few|TRBV7-3
TGTGCCAGCAGCTCCCCGAGGGAACAGGGGACTGAAGCTTTCTTT
CASSSPREQGTEAFF
>TRBD1|TRBJ2-7|.|TRBV7-6
TGTGCCAGCAGCTTTATTCCGGGGACAGGGTCAGGCGAGCAGTACTTC
CASSFIPGTGSGEQYF
>TRBD1|TRBJ2-1|.|TRBV5-4
TGTGCCAGCAGCTCGGACAGGGGGCAGTTCTTC
CASSSDRGQFF
>TRBD1|TRBJ1-5|.|TRBV19
TGTGCCAGTAGGGGACAGGGGGAGGTTAGCAATCAGCCCCAGCATTTT
CASRGQGEVSNQPQHF
>.|TRBJ2-5|.|TRBV7-8
TGTGCCAGCAGCCCCACTACCGGGATGGTGACCCAGTACTTC
CASSPTTGMVTQYF
>.|TRBJ1-3|.|TRBV4-1
TGCGCCAGCAGCCAGGGAACCCAGGCGGGCTCTGGAAACACCATATATTTT
CASSQGTQAGSGNTIYF
>TRBD1|TRBJ1-2|.|TRBV5-5
TGTGCCAGCAGCTTGTTGACAGGGGGCGCATTGTATGGCTACACCTTC
CASSLLTGGALYGYTF
>TRBD2|TRBJ2-5|.|TRBV30
TGTGCCTGGAGTGTAGGCCTAGCGGGCCCCGAAGGCGAGACCCAGTACTTC
CAWSVGLAGPEGETQYF
>TRBD1|TRBJ1-1|.|TRBV7-3
TGTGCCAGCAGCCCGACAGGGATGAACACTGAAGCTTTCTTT
CASSPTGMNTEAFF
>.|TRBJ1-1|.|TRBV19
TGTGCCAGTAGTCAGGTGAACACTGAAGCTTTCTTT
CASSQVNTEAFF
>.|TRBJ2-1|once|TRBV5-1
TGCGCCAGCAGCTCGGGGGGCGGGTACAATGAGCAGTTCTTC
CASSSGGGYNEQFF
>TRBD1|TRBJ2-3|.|TRBV9
TGTGCCAGCAGCCCTCGTGGGGACAGCCGGGGCACAGATACGCAGTATTTT
CASSPRGDSRGTDTQYF
>.|TRBJ2-5|once|TRBV4-1
TGCGCCAGCAGCCAAGATAGGGGGTTCCAAGAGACCCAGTACTTC
CASSQDRGFQETQYF
>.|TRBJ2-3|.|TRBV29-1
TGCAGCGTTGAAACCCTACTCACAGATACGCAGTATTTT
CSVETLLTDTQYF
>TRBD2|TRBJ2-2|.|TRBV6-4
TGTGCCAGCAGCTCAACATATCCGGGACTAGCGGGAGGTACCGGGGAGCTGTTTTTT
CASSSTYPGLAGGTGELFF
>.|TRBJ2-7|.|TRBV7-9
TGTGCCAGCAGCTTCTCCCAGCCACCACGGAGGAGCTCCTACGAGCAGTACTTC
CASSFSQPPRRSSYEQYF
>TRBD1|TRBJ1-2|few|TRBV4-1
TGCGCCAGCAGCCAAGAAGGGGCCGGGACAGGCTATGGCTACACCTTC
CASSQEGAGTGYGYTF
>.|TRBJ2-3|few|TRBV20-1
TGCAGTGTAGCCCACACAGATACGCAGTATTTT
CSVAHTDTQYF
>.|TRBJ1-1|.|TRBV4-1
TGCGCCAGCAGCCAAACACAGGATTCTGAAGCTTTCTTT
CASSQTQDSEAFF
>TRBD2|TRBJ2-7|.|TRBV11-2
TGTGCCAGCAGCTTAGGGACTAGCGGGAGAGTGGGGTACTACGAGCAGTACTTC
CASSLGTSGRVGYYEQYF
>TRBD1|TRBJ1-2|.|TRBV2
TGTGCCAGCAGCGTACAGGGGGCCAATGGCTACACCTTC
CASSVQGANGYTF
>TRBD1|TRBJ1-1|.|TRBV5-6
TGTGCCAGCAGCATAGACAGGGTTTACACTGAAGCTTTCTTT
CASSIDRVYTEAFF
>TRBD1|TRBJ2-1|.|TRBV7-2
TGTGCCAGCAGCTGGGGGACAGGGAGGTCCTACAATGAGCAGTTCTTC
CASSWGTGRSYNEQFF
>TRBD2|TRBJ2-7|.|TRBV5-4
TGTGCCAGCAGCGTCTCAGCGGGGGCTTCCTACGAGCAGTACTTC
CASSVSAGASYEQYF
>.|TRBJ2-5|.|TRBV29-1
TGCAGCACGGCACAGGGTGGAGAGACCCAGTACTTC
CSTAQGGETQYF
>.|TRBJ2-1|.|TRBV21-1
TGTGCCAGCACCTCAACTCCAGGGGGCTCCTACAATGAGCAGTTCTTC
CASTSTPGGSYNEQFF